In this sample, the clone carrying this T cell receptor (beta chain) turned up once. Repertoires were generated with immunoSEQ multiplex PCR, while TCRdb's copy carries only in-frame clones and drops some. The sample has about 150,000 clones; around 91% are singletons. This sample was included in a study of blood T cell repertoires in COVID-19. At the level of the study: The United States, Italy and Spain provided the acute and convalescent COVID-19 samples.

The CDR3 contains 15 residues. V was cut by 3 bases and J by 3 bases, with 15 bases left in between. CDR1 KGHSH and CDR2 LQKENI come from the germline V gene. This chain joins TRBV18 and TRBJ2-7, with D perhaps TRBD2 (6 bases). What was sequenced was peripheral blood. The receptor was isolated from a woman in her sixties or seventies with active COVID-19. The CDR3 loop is CASSPRREVDYEQYF. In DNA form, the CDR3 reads TGTGCCAGCTCACCGAGGCGGGAAGTCGACTACGAGCAGTACTTC.